This T cell receptor (beta chain) emerged from a study of blood T cells in healthy people across ages (dated by TCRdb to about 2015). Regarding the complete study: In model experiments, template switching captured roughly one uniquely barcoded TCR beta cDNA molecule for every two T cells. Donors were grouped into four age groups: young (average 16 years), middle-aged (39), aged (around 60) and long-lived (approximately 82). Using deep sequencing normalized with unique cDNA molecular identifiers, the study measured how TCR beta repertoire diversity changes with age. Two additional independent replicas of 1 million unique cDNA reads from the same blood draw were analyzed for two donors (one aged 18 to 30 and one aged 80 or older).

Libraries were built with 5' RACE. The sequencing machine was an Illumina HiSeq 2500. A second PCR of about 6 to 11 cycles was run with a J-beta primer mix and a sample-barcoded 5' primer. A template-switch 5' adaptor carrying 12 random nucleotides introduced a unique molecular identifier onto each TCR beta cDNA molecule. At least 3 million CDR3-containing paired-end reads were obtained from each sample. First-strand cDNA synthesis was performed from all RNA using the Mint cDNA synthesis kit, with priming by a TRBC-specific oligonucleotide. Following uracil-DNA glycosylase treatment, a first 18-cycle PCR with universal primers M1SS and BC2_uni_R was performed on all cDNA. The authors' analysis ran thus. For normalization, 1 million high-quality reads were randomly selected from each sample, with every read carrying a distinct molecular identifier. Instead of being binned into consensus sequences, reads with shared molecular identifiers were discarded. MiTCR, run with a Q25 quality threshold and the strictest error-elimination algorithm, handled CDR3 identification, clonotype clustering and error correction. A nonparametric unseen species model with Euler transformation was used to estimate a lower bound on total TCR beta diversity. TCRdb reanalyzed the raw reads on its own, using fastp at Q25 for trimming and MiXCR for clone calling, and kept in-frame beta chains. Rows matching on CDR3 protein sequence are summarized as one entry with the most common DNA and genes. These V and J calls rely on TCRdb rather than the paper's analysis. The sample includes some 940,000 distinct CDR3 sequences, with about 29% observed a single time. Roughly 10% of the sample belongs to the ten largest clones.

What the research found in general, with its limitations: Observed TCR beta diversity per million T cells fell roughly linearly with age, and a significant reduction was already apparent by age around 39. Because profiling used bulk unsorted PBMCs, naive and antigen-experienced compartments could not be compared conclusively. Because donor CMV infection status was unknown, age-related changes in expanded clonotypes were potentially confounded. Total diversity estimates from one million sequenced T cells were considered lower bounds and underestimates. There was a strong correlation between observed TCR beta diversity and the percentage of naive T cells measured by flow cytometry. Compared with the aged group, the long-lived group had more naive CD4+ T cells, fewer expanded clones and increased TCR diversity, a pattern suggesting age selection.

In the case of this clonotype: This receptor's antigen is unknown. Given a much more abundant clone one base away, this may be a read error.

The donors were under 40 Caucasian individuals from Russia, aged roughly 6 to 100 years, who were systemically healthy. Each donor gave approximately 9.3 milliliters of peripheral blood, collected into EDTA-treated Vacutainer tubes. Ficoll-Paque density-gradient centrifugation was used to isolate PBMCs, with at least 6.5 million per sample. Total RNA was extracted from PBMCs with Trizol reagent, with at least 6 micrograms obtained per sample. The percentages of naive CD45RAhigh/CD27high T cells were determined by flow cytometry on a PBMC aliquot from every donor. These sequences were also reported in another study, on T cells of mothers and their children. The second study's authors report: The donors were nine systemically healthy Caucasian individuals, made up of three mothers and their six children. cDNA synthesis consumed the entire amount of extracted RNA, loaded at around 1.5 ug RNA in each 15 ul reaction. Sample barcodes and 2-4 random nucleotides were added via the M1S primer in the second PCR. Over 10 million TCR beta CDR3 reads came from each mother, compared with several million reads from each child. Thymic selection similarly shapes TCR recombination output in related and unrelated pairs, with minor effect from inherited differences. Normalized repertoire overlap in related mother-child pairs was always slightly higher than in unrelated mother-child pairs, but the difference was never significant. With a sensitivity of approximately 100 clones per million clonotypes, no persistent microchimeric T cell clones were detected. In the study, deep NGS was used to compare the TCR beta repertoires of mothers and children, and features distinguishing related mother-child pairs from unrelated individuals were sought. Mothers averaged approximately 41 +/- 4 years of age and children averaged around 10 +/- 4 years. After adapter ligation was performed with NEBNext reagents, the libraries were sequenced on an Illumina HiSeq 2000 with 100+100 nt paired-end reads. To prevent cross-contamination, the mother and child libraries were prepared one month apart and sequenced in separate runs. Each donor had between about 450,000 and 2,100,000 distinct TCR beta clonotypes identified. Naive TCR beta clonotypes were estimated from low-frequency clonotypes matched to each donor's FACS-determined naive share, without sorting.

This TCR came from a woman between 40 and 55 years old in good health. Sample: blood.

The CDR3 region has the sequence CRPINRPNYGYTF. The nucleotide sequence reads as follows: TGCCGTCCGATTAACAGGCCAAACTATGGCTACACCTTC. The chain links TRBV20-1 with TRBJ1-2; TRBD1 is a possible D gene, resting on 5 matching bases. Inclusive of the bounding cysteine and phenylalanine, the CDR3 is 13 residues long. Only CDR3 DNA remains: 39 bases, in frame from the first base. The germline V gene (reference sequence) supplies CDR1 DFQATT and CDR2 SNEGSKA.